The next 24 T cell receptor beta chains were all read from a single sample in a study of shared clonotypes between healthy human individuals. Naive CD8 cells, CD45RO-negative and positively selected for CCR7, excluded terminally differentiated effector memory CD45RA+ cells. The repertoire was sequenced with immunoSEQ multiplex PCR; TCRdb's copy has only in-frame clones and lacks some. Among around 1,900,000 clones listed, approximately 92% were seen once. The sample comprised naive CD8+ T cells from PBMCs. The source is a man between 18 and 35 years old in good health. Some clones in this sample may be carry-over from other donors' samples.

The V call is TRBV5-6, the J call TRBJ2-7, with 7 bases matching TRBD2. The junction had 11 bases not matched to a gene; V was cut back by 1 base and J by 1 base. This CDR3 is built from 17 residues. Germline lookup yields CDR1 SGHDT and CDR2 YYEEEE. The CDR3 nucleotides are TGTGCCAGCAGCTTGTGGCTAGCGGAAGGAGAGTCCTACGAGCAGTACTTC. As protein: CASSLWLAEGESYEQYF.

The V gene is TRBV9, the J gene TRBJ2-3, with 14 positions matching TRBD2. CDR1 is SGDLS, CDR2 YYNGEE, per germline. J was trimmed by 4 bases and V by 4 bases; bases with no gene match: 17. CDR3 length: 20 amino acids. CDR3: CASSTPRVGLAGARADTQYF. The CDR3 region has the DNA TGTGCCAGCAGCACACCCCGGGTGGGACTAGCGGGAGCAAGGGCAGATACGCAGTATTTT.

The chain has TRBV19 and TRBJ1-1; D unresolved. V was cut by 0 bases and J by 10 bases, with 12 bases left in between. CDR3 length: 13 amino acids. Germline CDR1 is LNHDA and CDR2 is SQIVND (reference sequence). As DNA, the CDR3 is TGTGCCAGTAGTATAGATCTATTGGAGGGAGCTTTCTTT. As protein: CASSIDLLEGAFF. Combining the CDR3 with reference TRBV19 and TRBJ1-1 gives the whole variable domain DGGITQSPKYLFRKEGQNVTLSCEQNLNHDAMYWYRQDPGQGLRLIYYSQIVNDFQKGDIAEGYSVSREKKESFPLTVTSAQKNPTAFYLCASSIDLLEGAFFGQGTRLTVV.

This chain uses TRBV30 with TRBJ2-1; TRBD1 agrees at 11 bases. This CDR3 has 13 amino acids. The V gene's germline CDR1 is GTSNPN and CDR2 SVGIG (reference sequence). The DNA of the CDR3 is TGTGTTATCCGGGACAGGGGGTACAATGAGCAGTTCTTC. Amino acids: CVIRDRGYNEQFF.

This clone has just a few counts. CDR3 protein: CASIPRTGFNEQYF. The CDR3 bases are TGTGCCAGCATCCCTCGAACAGGGTTCAACGAGCAGTACTTC. The V and J genes are TRBV27 and TRBJ2-7, with D maybe TRBD1 (6 bases). CDR3 length: 14 residues. Trimming shortened V by 7 bases and J by 5 bases, and 18 bases separated the two germline ends. The germline V gene has CDR1 MNHEY and CDR2 SMNVEV (reference sequence).

The J gene is TRBJ2-1, the V gene TRBV4-3, with 8 bases aligning to TRBD2. Germline V gives CDR1 LGHNA, CDR2 YSLEER. J lost 3 bases, V lost 4 bases, and 2 bases had no gene match. There are 14 residues in the CDR3. CDR3 DNA: TGCGCCAGCAGCCCCGGGACTAGCTACAATGAGCAGTTCTTC. Its protein is CASSPGTSYNEQFF.

The gene calls are TRBV9 and TRBJ2-7; D unresolved. V was trimmed by 4 bases and J by 0 bases, leaving 11 bases between them. Germline lookup yields CDR1 SGDLS and CDR2 YYNGEE. This CDR3 is built from 14 residues. This CDR3 reads CASSSRESSYEQYF. The CDR3 DNA sequence: TGTGCCAGCAGCTCCCGAGAAAGCTCCTACGAGCAGTACTTC.

Comments on this clone: A junction boundary mismatches the germline segment, possibly from a read error. Other DNA sequences within the sample encode an identical CDR3. The chain employs TRBV6-1 and TRBJ2-2; 7 bases align to TRBD1. CDR1 and CDR2 from the germline V gene are MNHNS and SASEGT. The CDR3 length is 15 residues. This chain's CDR3 is CASSEGTANTGELFF. CDR3 DNA sequence: TGTGCCAGCAGCGAAGGGACAGCGAACACCGGGGAGCTGTTTTTT.

This chain uses TRBV5-1 with TRBJ2-7, with 9 bases lining up with TRBD2. The CDR3 has 17 amino acids. With V trimmed by 6 bases and J by 0 bases, 13 bases remained unmatched. Germline assignment: CDR1 SGHRS and CDR2 YFSETQ. Here the CDR3 DNA reads TGCGCCAGCACGGTTTGGGACCCGGGACTAGCCTCCTACGAGCAGTACTTC. Translated, it gives CASTVWDPGLASYEQYF.

V is TRBV6-1 and J is TRBJ1-1, with D hard to call. Germline V CDR1 and CDR2: MNHNS, SASEGT. V was shortened by 2 bases and J by 1 base, with 5 bases between the two germline ends. The CDR3 extends over 13 amino acids. The CDR3 loop reads CASSETSNTEAFF. In DNA form, the CDR3 reads TGTGCCAGCAGTGAAACATCGAACACTGAAGCTTTCTTT.

A remark on this clone: This CDR3 is also generated by other DNA sequences in the sample. This chain joins TRBV9 and TRBJ2-2; D unclear. The CDR3 runs to 12 residues. Deletions cut 1 base from V and 4 bases from J, with 2 bases between. Germline V gene sequence: CDR1 SGDLS, CDR2 YYNGEE. CDR3 bases: TGTGCCAGCAGCGTACGCACCGGGGAGCTGTTTTTT. It yields the protein CASSVRTGELFF.

A remark on this clone: A junction boundary mismatches the germline segment, possibly from a read error. V usage is TRBV7-9 and J usage is TRBJ2-7; TRBD1 is a possible D gene (6 bases). CDR3 length equals 13 residues. Looked up from germline, CDR1 is SEHNR and CDR2 is FQNEAQ (reference sequence). The CDR3 loop is CASSLILGDRKDF. The CDR3 DNA reads TGTGCCAGCAGCTTAATTTTGGGAGACAGGAAAGACTTC.

V is TRBV7-6 and J is TRBJ2-3, with D tentatively TRBD1 or TRBD2 (5 bases each). In germline, CDR1 is SGHVS, CDR2 FNYEAQ. This CDR3 comprises 14 residues. The ends were cut back, 3 bases at V and 8 bases at J, with 15 bases in the middle. Here the CDR3 DNA reads TGTGCCAGCAGCTTGGGGACCCTTGATGGTACGCAGTATTTT. Its protein is CASSLGTLDGTQYF.

The J gene is TRBJ1-4, the V gene TRBV4-1, with unresolved D. Germline lookup yields CDR1 MGHRA and CDR2 YSYEKL. Deletions cut 1 base from V and 7 bases from J, with 7 bases between. The CDR3 has 13 residues. CDR3 amino acids: CASSQVGTEKLFF. The CDR3 nucleotides are TGCGCCAGCAGCCAAGTAGGTACTGAAAAACTGTTTTTT.

CDR3: CASSIDRTLNQPQHF. The CDR3 DNA reads as TGTGCCAGTAGTATAGACCGAACATTGAATCAGCCCCAGCATTTT. This sequence joins TRBV19 and TRBJ1-5, with D hard to call. From germline, CDR1 is LNHDA and CDR2 SQIVND (reference sequence). V dropped 0 bases and J dropped 4 bases, with 10 bases sitting between them. CDR3 length: 15 residues.

This rearrangement joins TRBV27 to TRBJ2-3; the match to TRBD2 covers 12 bases. The V and J ends lost 4 bases and 5 bases, in that order; junction bases with no gene match: 7. Germline V gives CDR1 MNHEY, CDR2 SMNVEV (reference sequence). The CDR3 runs 16 residues. CDR3 sequence reads: CASSSLLAGGKDTQYF. The CDR3 nucleotides are TGTGCCAGCAGTTCCCTTCTAGCGGGAGGGAAAGATACGCAGTATTTT.

V usage is TRBV28 and J usage is TRBJ1-2; D is possibly TRBD1 (5 bases). The ends were cut back, 5 bases at V and 0 bases at J, with 16 bases in the middle. CDR1 is MDHEN and CDR2 is SYDVKM in the germline V gene. The CDR3 has 16 amino acids. The CDR3 sequence: CASSPLGHSANYGYTF. CDR3 coding DNA: TGTGCCAGCAGTCCCCTAGGACATTCCGCTAACTATGGCTACACCTTC.

The CDR3 DNA is TGTGCCAGCAGCTTAACGACAGGCAGTCAGCCCCAGCATTTT. Translated: CASSLTTGSQPQHF. The chain recombines TRBV7-2 with TRBJ1-5; a weak D match, TRBD1 (6 bases). The V gene lost 2 bases and the J gene lost 6 bases, with 11 bases spanning the gap. The germline V gene has CDR1 SGHTA and CDR2 FQGNSA. This CDR3 contains 14 residues. The complete variable domain, with remaining parts taken from reference TRBV7-2 and TRBJ1-5, reads GAGVSQSPSNKVTEKGKDVELRCDPISGHTALYWYRQSLGQGLEFLIYFQGNSAPDKSGLPSDRFSAERTGGSVSTLTIQRTQQEDSAVYLCASSLTTGSQPQHFGDGTRLSIL.

The count of this clone is one. The chain recombines TRBV27 with TRBJ1-4; D gene uncertain. Germline lookup yields CDR1 MNHEY and CDR2 SMNVEV (reference sequence). The CDR3 extends over 15 amino acids. Trimming pared 1 base from V and 5 bases from J, leaving 11 bases between. The CDR3 spells CASSLWGGKNEKLFF. The CDR3 DNA reads as TGTGCCAGCAGTTTATGGGGAGGGAAAAATGAAAAACTGTTTTTT.

The V and J genes are TRBV27 and TRBJ2-3; 8 bases agree with TRBD2. The CDR3 is 16 amino acids. Germline lookup yields CDR1 MNHEY and CDR2 SMNVEV (reference sequence). J gave up 4 bases and V 5 bases, and 11 bases lay outside the gene matches. The chain's CDR3 is CASSPLSGRVADTQYF. The CDR3 coding sequence is TGTGCCAGCAGTCCCCTTTCCGGGAGGGTCGCAGATACGCAGTATTTT.

J is TRBJ2-1 and V is TRBV9; D is ambiguous. This CDR3 is 15 amino acids long. The V and J ends lost 0 bases and 3 bases respectively, with 10 bases between them. The germline CDR1 and CDR2 sequences are SGDLS and YYNGEE. The CDR3 DNA sequence: TGTGCCAGCAGCGTAGACCCGACTGTCTACAATGAGCAGTTCTTC. It specifies CASSVDPTVYNEQFF.

A word on this clone: The sample carries other DNA sequences with the same CDR3. The chain joins TRBV6-5 to TRBJ1-5, with D hard to call. The length of the CDR3 is 13 residues. Per germline, CDR1 MNHEY and CDR2 SVGAGI. The ends were cut back, 0 bases at V and 7 bases at J, with 7 bases in the middle. CDR3 in DNA: TGTGCCAGCAGTTACTCCGACGGGCAGCCCCAGCATTTT. As protein: CASSYSDGQPQHF.

J is TRBJ2-7 and V is TRBV9, with D perhaps TRBD2 (6 bases). The CDR3 is 15 amino acids. Trimming cost V 0 bases and J 4 bases, with 14 bases left between them. Germline V CDR1 and CDR2: SGDLS, YYNGEE. The DNA for the CDR3 is TGTGCCAGCAGCGTAGCCGCGGGAAAAACGTACGAGCAGTACTTC. Encoded protein: CASSVAAGKTYEQYF.

V is TRBV6-6 and J is TRBJ2-3; D is uncertain. This CDR3 is built from 14 residues. CDR1 MNHNY and CDR2 SVGAGI come from the germline V gene (reference sequence). Trimming removed 2 bases from V and 8 bases from J, with 14 bases in between. CDR3 sequence (DNA): TGTGCCAGCAGTTACATCGGTAACGCAGGTACGCAGTATTTT. Amino acid sequence: CASSYIGNAGTQYF.